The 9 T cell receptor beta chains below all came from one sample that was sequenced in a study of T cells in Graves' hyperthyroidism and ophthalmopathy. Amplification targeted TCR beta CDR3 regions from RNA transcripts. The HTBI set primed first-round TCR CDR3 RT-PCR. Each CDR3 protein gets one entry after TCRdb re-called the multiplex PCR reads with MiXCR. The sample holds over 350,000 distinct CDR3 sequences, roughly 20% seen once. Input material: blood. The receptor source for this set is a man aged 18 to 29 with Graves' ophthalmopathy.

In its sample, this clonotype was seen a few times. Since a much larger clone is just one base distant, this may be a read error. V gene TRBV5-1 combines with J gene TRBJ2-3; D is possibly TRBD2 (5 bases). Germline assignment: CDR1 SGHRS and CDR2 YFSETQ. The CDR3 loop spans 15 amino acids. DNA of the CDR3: TGCGTCAGCAGCTATGGGAGCGGAAACACAGATACGCAGTATTTT. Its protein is CVSSYGSGNTDTQYF.

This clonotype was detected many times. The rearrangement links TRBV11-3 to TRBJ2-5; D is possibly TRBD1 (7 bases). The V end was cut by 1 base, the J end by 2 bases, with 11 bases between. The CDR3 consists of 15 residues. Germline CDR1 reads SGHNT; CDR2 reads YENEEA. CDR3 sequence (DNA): TGTGCCAGCAGCTTAGGCTCAGGGGGGCAAGAGACCCAGTACTTC. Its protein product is CASSLGSGGQETQYF. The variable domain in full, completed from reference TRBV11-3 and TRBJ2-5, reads EAGVVQSPRYKIIEKKQPVAFWCNPISGHNTLYWYLQNLGQGPELLIRYENEEAVDDSQLPKDRFSAERLKGVDSTLKIQPAELGDSAVYLCASSLGSGGQETQYFGPGTRLLVL.

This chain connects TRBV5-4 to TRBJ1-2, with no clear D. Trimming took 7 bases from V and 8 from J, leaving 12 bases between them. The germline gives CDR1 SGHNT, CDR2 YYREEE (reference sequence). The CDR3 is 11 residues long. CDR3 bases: TGTGCCAGCCCCTCGGTTGGCGGCTACACCTTC. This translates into CASPSVGGYTF.

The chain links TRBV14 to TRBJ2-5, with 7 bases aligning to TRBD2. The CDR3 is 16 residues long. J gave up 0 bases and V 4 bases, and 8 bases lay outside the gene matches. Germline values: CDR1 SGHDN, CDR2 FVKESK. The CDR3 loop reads CASSLNGGSYQETQYF. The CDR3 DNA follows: TGTGCCAGCAGCCTTAACGGGGGGTCGTACCAAGAGACCCAGTACTTC.

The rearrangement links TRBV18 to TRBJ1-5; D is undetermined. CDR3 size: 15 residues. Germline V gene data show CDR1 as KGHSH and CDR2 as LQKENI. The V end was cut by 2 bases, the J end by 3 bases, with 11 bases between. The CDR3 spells CASSPGQEYNQPQHF. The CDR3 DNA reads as TGTGCCAGCTCACCAGGGCAGGAGTACAATCAGCCCCAGCATTTT.

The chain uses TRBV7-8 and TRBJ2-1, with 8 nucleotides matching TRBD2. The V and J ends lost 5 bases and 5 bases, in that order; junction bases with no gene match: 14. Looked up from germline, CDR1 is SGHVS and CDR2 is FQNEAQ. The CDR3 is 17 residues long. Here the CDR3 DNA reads TGTGCCAGCAGCCAACCCGTCTGGCGGGGGGAGGACAATGAGCAGTTCTTC. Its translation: CASSQPVWRGEDNEQFF.

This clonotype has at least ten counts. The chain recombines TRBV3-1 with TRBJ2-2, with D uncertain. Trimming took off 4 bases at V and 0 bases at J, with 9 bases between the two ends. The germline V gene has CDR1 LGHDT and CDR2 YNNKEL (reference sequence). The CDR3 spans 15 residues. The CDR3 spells CASSPQATNTGELFF. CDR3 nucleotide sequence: TGTGCCAGCAGCCCCCAGGCAACGAACACCGGGGAGCTGTTTTTT.

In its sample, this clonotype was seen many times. The CDR3 sequence is CASSSGLAATYEQYF. The CDR3 coding sequence is TGTGCCAGCAGCTCGGGACTAGCGGCAACATACGAGCAGTACTTC. The chain carries TRBV7-6 and TRBJ2-7; 11 bases map to TRBD2. Per the germline V gene, CDR1 is SGHVS and CDR2 is FNYEAQ. V shed 4 bases and J 4 bases; nucleotides not matched to a gene: 6. This CDR3 has 15 residues.

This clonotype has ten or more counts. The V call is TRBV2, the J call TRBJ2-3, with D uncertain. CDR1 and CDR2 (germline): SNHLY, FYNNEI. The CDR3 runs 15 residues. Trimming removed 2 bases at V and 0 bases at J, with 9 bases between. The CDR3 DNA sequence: TGTGCCAGCAGTGAAAGCATATCTAGCACAGATACGCAGTATTTT. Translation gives CASSESISSTDTQYF.